The subject of this entry is one TCR beta chain. Profiled with immunoSEQ multiplex PCR; TCRdb holds only in-frame clones, not every one. The table has around 140,000 clones, around 81% seen once; the top ten hold around 8.8%. The source of the sample is a study of blood T cell repertoires in COVID-19. Study-wide background: Collection of acute and convalescent COVID-19 samples took place in the United States, Italy and Spain. Sample material is recorded as cDNA or gDNA derived from T cells, B-cell-depleted T cells, or PBMCs.

Unmatched junction bases numbered 3, after V lost 5 bases and J lost 0 bases. This CDR3 spans 15 amino acids. The V gene's germline CDR1 is SGHVS and CDR2 FQNEAQ. The sequence was obtained from a human donor in a cohort sampled during active COVID-19. Sequencing was performed on peripheral blood. The V call is TRBV7-8, the J call TRBJ2-1; 8 nucleotides agree with TRBD2. This CDR3 reads CASSPREGSYNEQFF. CDR3 coding DNA: TGTGCCAGCAGCCCCCGGGAGGGCTCCTACAATGAGCAGTTCTTC.